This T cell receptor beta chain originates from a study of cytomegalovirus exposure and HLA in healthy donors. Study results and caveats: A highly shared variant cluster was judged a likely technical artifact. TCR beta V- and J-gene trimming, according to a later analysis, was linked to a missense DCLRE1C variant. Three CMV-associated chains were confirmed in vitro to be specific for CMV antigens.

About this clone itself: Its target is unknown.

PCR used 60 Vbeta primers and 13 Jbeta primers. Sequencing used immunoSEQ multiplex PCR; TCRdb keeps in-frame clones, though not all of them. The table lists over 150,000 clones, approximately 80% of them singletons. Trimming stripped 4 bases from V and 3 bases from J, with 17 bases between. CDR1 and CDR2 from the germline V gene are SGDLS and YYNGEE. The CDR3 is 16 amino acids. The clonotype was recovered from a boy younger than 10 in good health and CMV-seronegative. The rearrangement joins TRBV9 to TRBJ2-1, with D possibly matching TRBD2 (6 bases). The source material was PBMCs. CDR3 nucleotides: TGTGCCAGCAGCCCGCGACTAAGCGGGTACTACAATGAGCAGTTCTTC. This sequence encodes CASSPRLSGYYNEQFF.